The rows below give T cell receptor beta chains drawn from one sample of a study of T cell responses to AZD1222 COVID-19 vaccine. Produced via immunoSEQ multiplex PCR; TCRdb's table is partial and in-frame only. This table holds around 110,000 clones, around 88% found once. Specimen: peripheral blood, collected on day 0 of AZD1222 vaccination. The receptors were sampled from an adult in good health. Each CDR3 is given with its conserved first and last residue. The D gene is left open where the match is weak. Clone size is stated in some rows and not others, as once, few, many or a class when expanded.

V	D	J	size	CDR3	DNA
TRBV6-5	-	TRBJ2-7	-	CASSYSGQSSYEQYF	TGTGCCAGCAGTTACTCAGGGCAGAGCTCCTACGAGCAGTACTTC
TRBV7-2	TRBD2	TRBJ2-7	-	CASRIAGGTTYEQYF	TGTGCCAGCCGAATAGCGGGGGGTACTACCTACGAGCAGTACTTC
TRBV10-3	TRBD1	TRBJ1-2	once	CAASGTGTNYGYTF	TGTGCCGCCTCCGGGACAGGTACTAACTATGGCTACACCTTC
TRBV13	TRBD1	TRBJ1-3	-	CASSLPQDRVSGNTIYF	TGTGCCAGCAGCTTACCCCAGGACAGGGTTTCTGGAAACACCATATATTTT
TRBV3-1/TRBV3-2	-	TRBJ1-1	few	CASARQPNTEAFF	TGTGCCAGCGCTCGACAGCCTAACACTGAAGCTTTCTTT
TRBV12-3/TRBV12-4	-	TRBJ2-1	-	CASSQDFGQFF	TGTGCCAGCAGTCAGGACTTCGGGCAGTTCTTC
TRBV7-2	-	TRBJ1-5	-	CASSFAGRNQPQHF	TGTGCCAGCAGCTTTGCCGGACGAAATCAGCCCCAGCATTTT
TRBV7-8	TRBD1	TRBJ2-7	-	CASSLLPGTGGTYEQYF	TGTGCCAGCAGCTTACTCCCCGGGACAGGGGGCACCTACGAGCAGTACTTC
TRBV10-2	-	TRBJ1-1	few	CASSESSGLYTEAFF	TGCGCCAGCAGTGAGTCGTCAGGGCTGTACACTGAAGCTTTCTTT
TRBV7-2	-	TRBJ1-2	-	CASSLSGQGNNGYTF	TGTGCCAGCAGCTTATCGGGGCAGGGTAATAATGGCTACACCTTC
TRBV6-2/TRBV6-3	-	TRBJ2-7	once	CASSYGSDNFYEQYF	TGTGCCAGCAGTTACGGTTCCGACAATTTCTACGAGCAGTACTTC
TRBV6-5	-	TRBJ1-2	once	CASSYVGDDGYTF	TGTGCCAGCAGTTATGTAGGGGACGATGGCTACACCTTC
TRBV9	TRBD2	TRBJ2-6	-	CASSVAPGRGGPTGANVLTF	TGTGCCAGCAGCGTAGCCCCCGGGAGGGGGGGCCCGACGGGGGCCAACGTCCTGACTTTC
TRBV18	TRBD1	TRBJ1-2	-	CASSPPGGGGYTF	TGTGCCAGCTCACCACCAGGGGGCGGTGGCTACACCTTC
TRBV24-1	-	TRBJ1-2	once	CATSGTGTQSPYGYTF	TGTGCCACCAGTGGAACCGGGACACAATCACCATATGGCTACACCTTC
TRBV6-2/TRBV6-3	-	TRBJ1-2	-	CASSYDYSYGYTF	TGTGCCAGCAGTTACGATTACAGCTATGGCTACACCTTC
TRBV2	-	TRBJ2-2	-	CASNPGLTTGELFF	TGTGCCAGCAATCCGGGACTCACAACCGGGGAGCTGTTTTTT
TRBV5-1	TRBD2	TRBJ2-1	-	CASSPASGSSYNEQFF	TGCGCCAGCAGCCCGGCTAGCGGGAGCTCCTACAATGAGCAGTTCTTC
TRBV5-5	-	TRBJ2-1	-	CASSPGKHRSSYNEQFF	TGTGCCAGCAGCCCAGGCAAACACCGCTCCTCCTACAATGAGCAGTTCTTC
TRBV7-2	TRBD2	TRBJ2-7	-	CASSLGGGSGAYEQYF	TGTGCCAGCAGCTTAGGAGGCGGGAGCGGTGCTTACGAGCAGTACTTC
TRBV6-4	-	TRBJ2-5	-	CASSLTGGSQETQYF	TGTGCCAGCAGTCTAACGGGGGGCAGTCAAGAGACCCAGTACTTC
TRBV2	-	TRBJ2-1	-	CASSVRGRGNEQFF	TGTGCCAGCAGTGTTAGGGGCAGGGGTAATGAGCAGTTCTTC
TRBV7-9	-	TRBJ2-7	-	CASSSAYEQYF	TGTGCCAGCAGCTCAGCCTACGAGCAGTACTTC
TRBV7-3	-	TRBJ2-5	-	CASSLLGGLSQETQYF	TGTGCCAGCAGCTTATTGGGGGGCCTTAGTCAAGAGACCCAGTACTTC
TRBV25-1	-	TRBJ1-2	once	CASSAPGGQIAEGYTF	TGTGCCAGCAGTGCGCCAGGTGGACAAATCGCAGAGGGCTACACCTTC
TRBV21-1	-	TRBJ1-2	-	CASPYYAYGYTF	TGTGCCAGCCCCTACTATGCCTATGGCTACACCTTC
TRBV7-8	-	TRBJ1-1	-	CASSLSGLGTEAFF	TGTGCCAGCAGCTTGTCAGGGTTAGGCACTGAAGCTTTCTTT
TRBV24-1	-	TRBJ1-2	few	CATSDPGQVYGYTF	TGTGCCACCAGTGATCCGGGACAAGTCTATGGCTACACCTTC
TRBV18	-	TRBJ1-2	-	CASSMGQGYTF	TGTGCCAGCTCAATGGGACAAGGCTACACCTTC
TRBV18	TRBD1	TRBJ1-1	-	CASSAHRGLNTEAFF	TGTGCCAGCTCAGCACACAGGGGGCTGAACACTGAAGCTTTCTTT
TRBV7-2	TRBD1	TRBJ1-2	-	CASSLQGALNYGYTF	TGTGCCAGCAGCTTGCAGGGGGCCCTCAACTATGGCTACACCTTC
TRBV6-2/TRBV6-3	-	TRBJ1-1	-	CASSYGVRSTEAFF	TGTGCCAGCAGTTACGGCGTCAGAAGTACTGAAGCTTTCTTT
TRBV28	TRBD1	TRBJ2-5	-	CASSTPGQGESETQYF	TGTGCCAGCAGCACCCCCGGACAGGGAGAGTCGGAGACCCAGTACTTC
TRBV7-3	-	TRBJ2-1	-	CASSPYASSSYNEQFF	TGTGCCAGCAGCCCCTACGCTTCGAGCTCCTACAATGAGCAGTTCTTC
TRBV27	TRBD2	TRBJ2-5	-	CASSLSGLAGTQETQYF	TGTGCCAGCAGTTTATCGGGACTAGCGGGCACTCAAGAGACCCAGTACTTC
TRBV28	-	TRBJ2-7	-	CASSSTIQGPISEQYF	TGTGCCAGCAGTTCCACAATACAGGGACCCATTTCCGAGCAGTACTTC
TRBV5-1	TRBD1	TRBJ2-7	once	CASSPTGTGSYEQYF	TGCGCCAGCAGCCCTACCGGGACAGGGTCCTACGAGCAGTACTTC
TRBV6-4	-	TRBJ1-1	-	CASSTGEGTEAFF	TGTGCCAGCAGCACCGGGGAGGGCACTGAAGCTTTCTTT
TRBV9	TRBD2	TRBJ2-3	-	CASSVGVAGVVADTQYF	TGTGCCAGCAGCGTAGGGGTAGCGGGAGTTGTAGCAGATACGCAGTATTTT
TRBV19	TRBD1	TRBJ1-5	-	CASSEPTGVHSNQPQHF	TGTGCCAGTAGCGAACCAACAGGGGTACATTCCAATCAGCCCCAGCATTTT
TRBV7-2	TRBD2	TRBJ2-1	-	CASSSRTSVYNEQFF	TGTGCCAGCAGCTCCCGGACTAGCGTCTACAATGAGCAGTTCTTC
TRBV3-1/TRBV3-2	-	TRBJ1-4	-	CASSWTRTNEKLFF	TGTGCCAGCAGCTGGACTCGAACTAATGAAAAACTGTTTTTT
TRBV5-1	-	TRBJ2-1	once	CASGSAGGYNEQFF	TGCGCCAGCGGGTCGGCAGGAGGATACAATGAGCAGTTCTTC
TRBV19	TRBD1	TRBJ2-2	-	CASSWDRGTVNTGELFF	TGTGCCAGTAGTTGGGATAGAGGGACAGTCAACACCGGGGAGCTGTTTTTT
TRBV6-1	TRBD2	TRBJ2-7	-	CASSEALAGGYEQYF	TGTGCCAGCAGTGAAGCGCTAGCGGGGGGGTACGAGCAGTACTTC
TRBV6-5	-	TRBJ1-3	-	CASRGPGNTIYF	TGTGCCAGCCGAGGGCCCGGAAACACCATATATTTT
TRBV7-2	-	TRBJ1-2	-	CASSPALNYGYTF	TGTGCCAGCAGCCCAGCCCTTAACTATGGCTACACCTTC
TRBV9	TRBD2	TRBJ2-3	-	CASSVDLAGATDTQYF	TGTGCCAGCAGCGTAGATTTAGCGGGGGCCACAGATACGCAGTATTTT
TRBV7-3	-	TRBJ1-1	-	CASSLNAGVGNTEAFF	TGTGCCAGCAGCTTAAACGCAGGGGTGGGGAACACTGAAGCTTTCTTT
TRBV4-1	TRBD2	TRBJ2-7	many	CASSQGDSGRKKQYF	TGCGCCAGCAGCCAAGGTGATAGCGGGAGAAAAAAGCAGTACTTC
TRBV5-6	-	TRBJ1-2	-	CASSPGVSGYGYTF	TGTGCCAGCAGTCCGGGGGTTTCGGGCTATGGCTACACCTTC
TRBV6-5	-	TRBJ2-7	-	CASSYSTGGYEQYF	TGTGCCAGCAGTTACTCAACGGGTGGCTACGAGCAGTACTTC
TRBV7-9	-	TRBJ1-1	-	CASSLDVGNAEAFF	TGTGCCAGCAGCTTAGATGTGGGCAACGCTGAAGCTTTCTTT
TRBV30	TRBD2	TRBJ2-2	-	CACSGGNTGELFF	TGTGCCTGCAGCGGGGGGAACACCGGGGAGCTGTTTTTT
TRBV21-1	-	TRBJ2-7	-	CASITEYLLTYEQYF	TGTGCCAGCATTACAGAATATCTCCTTACCTACGAGCAGTACTTC
TRBV12-5	-	TRBJ1-3	once	CASGRNRGSGNTIYF	TGTGCTAGTGGTCGGAACCGGGGATCTGGAAACACCATATATTTT
TRBV5-5	-	TRBJ1-2	-	CASSPLAIHYGYTF	TGTGCCAGCAGCCCGTTGGCCATCCACTATGGCTACACCTTC
TRBV7-6	TRBD1	TRBJ1-1	-	CASSSQTGGNTEAFF	TGTGCCAGCAGCTCGCAAACAGGGGGTAACACTGAAGCTTTCTTT
TRBV10-3	-	TRBJ2-5	-	CAISNPKAETQETQYF	TGTGCCATCAGTAATCCTAAAGCCGAGACACAAGAGACCCAGTACTTC